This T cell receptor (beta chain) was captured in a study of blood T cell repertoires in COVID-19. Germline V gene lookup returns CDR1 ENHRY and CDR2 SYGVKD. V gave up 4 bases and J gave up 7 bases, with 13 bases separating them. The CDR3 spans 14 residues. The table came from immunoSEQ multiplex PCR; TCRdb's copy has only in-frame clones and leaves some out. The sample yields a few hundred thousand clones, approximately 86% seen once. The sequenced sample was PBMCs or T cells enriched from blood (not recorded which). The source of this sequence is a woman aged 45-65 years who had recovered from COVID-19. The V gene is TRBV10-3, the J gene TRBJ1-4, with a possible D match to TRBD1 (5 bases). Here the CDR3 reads CAISVSDQGEKLFF. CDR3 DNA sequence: TGTGCCATCAGTGTTTCCGACCAGGGTGAAAAACTGTTTTTT.